These T cell receptor beta chains were read from a single sample in a study of T cell clones after liver transplantation. Libraries were prepared by immunoSEQ multiplex PCR; TCRdb keeps only in-frame clonotypes and omits some of them. The sample holds 50,000 to 55,000 clones, 65% to 80% seen once. Specimen: CD4+ T cells from blood, collected around 4.5 years after liver transplant. Receptors originate from a human patient who received a liver transplant. Some T cells here may be from the graft donor. Both conserved end residues are part of each CDR3. D genes are given only for firm matches. The size of a clone is reported for some rows only, either as once, few or many, or as a class for expanded clones.

>-|-|TRBJ2-1|TRBV19
TGTGCCAGTAGTAAGGAGGGGTCGTCGAATGAGCAGTTCTTC
CASSKEGSSNEQFF
>few|-|TRBJ2-7|TRBV28
TGTGCCAGCACTTTCCTCTGGGGGGCACCACCCTACGAGCAGTACTTC
CASTFLWGAPPYEQYF
>-|-|TRBJ1-1|TRBV14
TGTGCCAGCAGCTGGGGGGTGAACACTGAAGCTTTCTTT
CASSWGVNTEAFF
>-|-|TRBJ1-5|TRBV10-3
TGTGCCATCAGTGAGGGTTATGGGGATCAGCCCCAGCATTTT
CAISEGYGDQPQHF
>-|TRBD1|TRBJ2-7|TRBV5-5
TGTGCCAGCAGCTTGGGACAGGGGAGCTCCTACGAGCAGTACTTC
CASSLGQGSSYEQYF
>-|TRBD2|TRBJ2-7|TRBV28
TGTGCCAGCAGGCTAGCGGGGGGGCCGGGGGCCTACGAGCAGTACTTC
CASRLAGGPGAYEQYF
>-|TRBD2|TRBJ2-7|TRBV10-1
TGCGCCAGCAGGGCGGGGGGGCCGGACGAGCAGTACTTC
CASRAGGPDEQYF
>-|-|TRBJ1-6|TRBV9
TGTGCCAGCAGCGTATCCCCGACAGCTTCCAATTCACCCCTCCACTTT
CASSVSPTASNSPLHF
>-|TRBD2|TRBJ2-3|TRBV6-1
TGTGCCAGCAGTGAATACTTCTTGATCGAAGCGGGGGGTTACACAGATACGCAGTATTTT
CASSEYFLIEAGGYTDTQYF
>-|-|TRBJ2-2|TRBV10-1
TGCGCCAGCAGTGTCAATGGGGCAGGGAACACCGGGGAGCTGTTTTTT
CASSVNGAGNTGELFF
>-|TRBD1|TRBJ1-2|TRBV27
TGTGCCAGCAGTTTAGGGACAGTCTATGGCTACACCTTC
CASSLGTVYGYTF
>-|-|TRBJ2-1|TRBV2
TGTGCCAGGTCCGTATACAATGAGCAGTTCTTC
CARSVYNEQFF
>-|-|TRBJ1-4|TRBV19
TGTGCCAGTAGGGACTCGGCGTCTGAAAAACTGTTTTTT
CASRDSASEKLFF
>-|-|TRBJ1-1|TRBV7-9
TGTGCCAGCAGCTCAACCTCGACAGGCCAAAACCTCCATTTT
CASSSTSTGQNLHF
>-|TRBD1|TRBJ2-3|TRBV6-6
TGTGCCAGCAGTGGAGGACAGGGAGGAAGAGATACGCAGTATTTT
CASSGGQGGRDTQYF
>many|-|TRBJ2-7|TRBV2
TGTGCCAGCAGTTTGAGCGTCTACGAGCAGTACTTC
CASSLSVYEQYF
>-|-|TRBJ2-2|TRBV12-5
TGTGCTAGTGGTTTGTGGGACGGGAACACCGGGGAGCTGTTTTTT
CASGLWDGNTGELFF
>-|TRBD1|TRBJ2-7|TRBV19
TGTGCCAGTAGTATTAAACAGGGGGCGAGCTACGAGCAGTACTTC
CASSIKQGASYEQYF
>few|TRBD2|TRBJ2-7|TRBV5-4
TGTGCCAGCAGCTTACTAGCGGGGGGGGGCGAGCAGTACTTC
CASSLLAGGGEQYF
>-|-|TRBJ2-7|TRBV18
TGTGCCAGCTCACCACCAGCAGGGCTCGAGCAGTACTTC
CASSPPAGLEQYF
>-|TRBD2|TRBJ2-3|TRBV11-3
TGTGCCAGCAGCCCGGGACTAGCGGGGGTGATCACAGATACGCAGTATTTT
CASSPGLAGVITDTQYF
>-|TRBD1|TRBJ2-7|TRBV6-1
TGTGCCAGCAGTGGAGCCGACAGGGTGGTTCGAGAGCAGTACTTC
CASSGADRVVREQYF
>-|TRBD2|TRBJ2-3|TRBV7-9
TGTGCCAGCTTGGGGGGGGATACGCAGTATTTT
CASLGGDTQYF
>many|-|TRBJ2-6|TRBV18
TGTGCCAGCTCACAACAGGGAGCTGGGGCCAACGTCCTGACTTTC
CASSQQGAGANVLTF
>-|-|TRBJ2-1|TRBV19
TGTGCCAGTAGTATCGGCTTAGGGGGGCCCCGGATTGGCGAGCAGTTCTTC
CASSIGLGGPRIGEQFF
>-|-|TRBJ1-2|TRBV30
TGTGCCTACACCCCTCTACAGTATGGCTACACCTTC
CAYTPLQYGYTF
>-|-|TRBJ2-4|TRBV5-1
TGCGCCAGCAGCTTGGAATCCTCTTCATCCCATTTTGTAGCCAAAAACATTCAGTACTTC
CASSLESSSSHFVAKNIQYF
>once|-|TRBJ2-3|TRBV7-3
TGTGCCAGCAGCTCCCGACTAGTGCGCACAGATACGCAGTATTTT
CASSSRLVRTDTQYF
>-|TRBD1|TRBJ2-2|TRBV19
TGTGCCAGTACCCCTGCGACAGGGTATACCGGGGAGCTGTTTTTT
CASTPATGYTGELFF
>once|TRBD2|TRBJ2-7|TRBV7-8
TGTGCCAGCAGCTTAGCGAAGGCTAGCGGGGGGTACGAGCAGTACTTC
CASSLAKASGGYEQYF
>-|-|TRBJ2-3|TRBV19
TGTGCCAGTAGTATAGGGGAGCGGTCAGATACGCAGTATTTT
CASSIGERSDTQYF